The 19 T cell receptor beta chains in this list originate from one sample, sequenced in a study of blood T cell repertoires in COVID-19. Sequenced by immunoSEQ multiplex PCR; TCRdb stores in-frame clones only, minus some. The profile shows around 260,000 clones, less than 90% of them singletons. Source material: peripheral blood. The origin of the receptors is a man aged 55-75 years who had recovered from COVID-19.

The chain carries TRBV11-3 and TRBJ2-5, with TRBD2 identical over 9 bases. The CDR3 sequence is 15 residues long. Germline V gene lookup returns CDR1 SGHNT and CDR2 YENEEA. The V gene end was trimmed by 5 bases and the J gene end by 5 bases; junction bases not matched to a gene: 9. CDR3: CASSVVAGAKETQYF. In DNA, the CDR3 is TGTGCCAGCAGCGTAGTAGCGGGGGCGAAGGAGACCCAGTACTTC. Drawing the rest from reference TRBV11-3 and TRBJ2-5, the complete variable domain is EAGVVQSPRYKIIEKKQPVAFWCNPISGHNTLYWYLQNLGQGPELLIRYENEEAVDDSQLPKDRFSAERLKGVDSTLKIQPAELGDSAVYLCASSVVAGAKETQYFGPGTRLLVL.

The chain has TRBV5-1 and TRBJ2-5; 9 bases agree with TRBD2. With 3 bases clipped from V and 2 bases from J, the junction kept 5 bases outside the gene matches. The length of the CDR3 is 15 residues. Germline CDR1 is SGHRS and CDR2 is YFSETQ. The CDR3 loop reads CASSSLSGGQETQYF. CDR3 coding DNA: TGCGCCAGCAGCTCCCTTAGCGGGGGTCAAGAGACCCAGTACTTC.

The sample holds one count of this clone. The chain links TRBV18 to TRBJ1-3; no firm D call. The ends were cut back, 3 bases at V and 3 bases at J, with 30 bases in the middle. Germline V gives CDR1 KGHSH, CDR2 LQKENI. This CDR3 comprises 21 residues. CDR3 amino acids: CASSPKLGIQVTSMDGNTIYF. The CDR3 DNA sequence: TGTGCCAGCTCACCCAAACTAGGAATTCAGGTTACCTCTATGGATGGAAACACCATATATTTT.

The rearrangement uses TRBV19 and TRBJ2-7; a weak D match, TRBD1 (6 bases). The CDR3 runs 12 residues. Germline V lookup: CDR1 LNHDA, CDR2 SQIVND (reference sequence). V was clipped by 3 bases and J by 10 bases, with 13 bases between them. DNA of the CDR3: TGTGCCAGTAGTATTGAACAGGGACGACAGTACTTC. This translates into CASSIEQGRQYF.

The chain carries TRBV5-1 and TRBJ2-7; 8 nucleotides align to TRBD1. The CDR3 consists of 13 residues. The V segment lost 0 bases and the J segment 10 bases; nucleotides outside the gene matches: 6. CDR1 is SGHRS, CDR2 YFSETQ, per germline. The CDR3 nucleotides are TGCGCCAGCAGCTTGGAGGACAGGGCGGACCAGTACTTC. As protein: CASSLEDRADQYF.

CDR3 DNA sequence: TGCGCCAGCAGTCTTGTCCCGGGACTAGCGGGGGGCGGCTACGAGCAGTACTTC. This translates into CASSLVPGLAGGGYEQYF. The chain couples TRBV10-2 to TRBJ2-7, with 15 positions matching TRBD2. Germline V gene sequence: CDR1 WSHSY, CDR2 SAAADI. Trimming at V came to 5 bases and at J to 3 bases, leaving 11 bases not matched to a gene. The CDR3 covers 18 residues.

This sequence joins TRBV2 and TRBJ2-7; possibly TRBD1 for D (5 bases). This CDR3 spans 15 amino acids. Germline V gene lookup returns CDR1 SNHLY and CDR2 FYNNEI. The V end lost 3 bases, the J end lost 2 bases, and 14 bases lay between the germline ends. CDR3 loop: CASSDLRVGPYEQYF. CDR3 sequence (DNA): TGTGCCAGCAGTGACCTCAGGGTAGGCCCCTACGAGCAGTACTTC. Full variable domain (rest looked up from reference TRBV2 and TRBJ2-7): EPEVTQTPSHQVTQMGQEVILRCVPISNHLYFYWYRQILGQKVEFLVSFYNNEISEKSEIFDDQFSVERPDGSNFTLKIRSTKLEDSAMYFCASSDLRVGPYEQYFGPGTRLTVT.

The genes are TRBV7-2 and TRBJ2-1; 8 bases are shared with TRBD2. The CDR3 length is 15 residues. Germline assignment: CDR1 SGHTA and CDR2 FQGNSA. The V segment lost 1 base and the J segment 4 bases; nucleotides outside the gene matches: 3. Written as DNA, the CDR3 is TGTGCCAGCAGCTTAGATAGCGGGGTATACAATGAGCAGTTCTTC. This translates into CASSLDSGVYNEQFF.

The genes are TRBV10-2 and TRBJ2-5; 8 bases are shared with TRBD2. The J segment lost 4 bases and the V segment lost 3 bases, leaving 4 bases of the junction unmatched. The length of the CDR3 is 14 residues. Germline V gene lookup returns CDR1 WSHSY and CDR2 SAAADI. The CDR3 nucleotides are TGCGCCAGCAGTGATCCTGCGGGGGGAGAGACCCAGTACTTC. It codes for CASSDPAGGETQYF.

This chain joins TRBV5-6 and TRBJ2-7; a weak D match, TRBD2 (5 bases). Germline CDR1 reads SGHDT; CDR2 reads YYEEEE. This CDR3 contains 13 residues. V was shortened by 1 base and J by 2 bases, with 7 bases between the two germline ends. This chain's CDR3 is CASSLRGPYEQYF. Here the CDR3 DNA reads TGTGCCAGCAGCTTGAGAGGGCCCTACGAGCAGTACTTC.

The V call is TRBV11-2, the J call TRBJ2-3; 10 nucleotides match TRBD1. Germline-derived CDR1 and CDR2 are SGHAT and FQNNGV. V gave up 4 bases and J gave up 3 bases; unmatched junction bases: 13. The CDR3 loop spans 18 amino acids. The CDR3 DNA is TGTGCCAGCAGCTCTGACTGGCCGGGACAGGGGATGACAGATACGCAGTATTTT. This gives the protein CASSSDWPGQGMTDTQYF. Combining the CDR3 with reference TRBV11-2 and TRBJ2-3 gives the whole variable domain EAGVAQSPRYKIIEKRQSVAFWCNPISGHATLYWYQQILGQGPKLLIQFQNNGVVDDSQLPKDRFSAERLKGVDSTLKIQPAKLEDSAVYLCASSSDWPGQGMTDTQYFGPGTRLTVL.

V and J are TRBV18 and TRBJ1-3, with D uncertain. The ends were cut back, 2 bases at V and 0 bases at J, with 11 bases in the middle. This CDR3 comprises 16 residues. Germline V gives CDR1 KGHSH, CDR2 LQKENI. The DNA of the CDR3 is TGTGCCAGCTCACCAGGGCAGGCGAGCTCTGGAAACACCATATATTTT. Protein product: CASSPGQASSGNTIYF. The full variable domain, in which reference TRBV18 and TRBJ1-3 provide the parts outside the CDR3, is NAGVMQNPRHLVRRRGQEARLRCSPMKGHSHVYWYRQLPEEGLKFMVYLQKENIIDESGMPKERFSAEFPKEGPSILRIQQVVRGDSAAYFCASSPGQASSGNTIYFGEGSWLTVV.

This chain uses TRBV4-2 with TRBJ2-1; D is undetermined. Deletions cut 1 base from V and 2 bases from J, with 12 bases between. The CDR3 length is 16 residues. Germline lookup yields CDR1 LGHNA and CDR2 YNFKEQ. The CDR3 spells CASSQVGTVAYNEQFF. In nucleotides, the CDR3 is TGTGCCAGCAGCCAAGTCGGTACAGTGGCCTACAATGAGCAGTTCTTC.

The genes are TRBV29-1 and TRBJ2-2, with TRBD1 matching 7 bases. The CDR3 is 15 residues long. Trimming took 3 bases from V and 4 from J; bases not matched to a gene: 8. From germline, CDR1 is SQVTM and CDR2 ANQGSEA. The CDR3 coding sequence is TGCAGCGTTGAGAAGTTTCAGGGGGTCACCGGGGAGCTGTTTTTT. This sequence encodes CSVEKFQGVTGELFF.

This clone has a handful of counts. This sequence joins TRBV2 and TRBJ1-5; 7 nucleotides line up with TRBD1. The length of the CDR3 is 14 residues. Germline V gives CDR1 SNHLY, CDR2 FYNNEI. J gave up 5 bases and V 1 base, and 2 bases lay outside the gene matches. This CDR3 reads CASSEGGGYQPQHF. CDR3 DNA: TGTGCCAGCAGTGAAGGAGGGGGCTATCAGCCCCAGCATTTT.

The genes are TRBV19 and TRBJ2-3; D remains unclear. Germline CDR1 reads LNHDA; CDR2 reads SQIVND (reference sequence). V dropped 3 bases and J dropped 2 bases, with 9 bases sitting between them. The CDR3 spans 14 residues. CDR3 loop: CASSMARLTDTQYF. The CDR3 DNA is TGTGCCAGTAGTATGGCGCGGCTCACAGATACGCAGTATTTT.

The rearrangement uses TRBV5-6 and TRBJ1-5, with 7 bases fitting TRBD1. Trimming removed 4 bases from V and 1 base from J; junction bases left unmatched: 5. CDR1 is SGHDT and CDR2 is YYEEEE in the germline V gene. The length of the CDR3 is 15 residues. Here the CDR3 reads CASSLTGFSNQPQHF. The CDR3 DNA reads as TGTGCCAGCAGCCTGACAGGGTTCAGCAATCAGCCCCAGCATTTT.

The CDR3 here is CASSHPDSQTYEQYF. The CDR3 region has the DNA TGCGCCAGCAGTCATCCGGACAGTCAAACCTACGAGCAGTACTTC. J is TRBJ2-7 and V is TRBV23-1; tentatively, D is TRBD1 (6 bases). TRBV23-1 is given ORF status, its function remaining uncertain. Trimming pared 3 bases from V and 2 bases from J, leaving 14 bases between. The length of the CDR3 is 15 residues.

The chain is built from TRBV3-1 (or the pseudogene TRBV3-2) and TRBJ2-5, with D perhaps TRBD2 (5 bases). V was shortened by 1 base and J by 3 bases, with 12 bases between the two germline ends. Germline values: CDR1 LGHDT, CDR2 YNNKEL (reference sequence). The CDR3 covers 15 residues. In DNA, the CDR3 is TGTGCCAGCAGCCAAGTTCTCTCTAGCAAAGAGACCCAGTACTTC. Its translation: CASSQVLSSKETQYF.